The 26 T cell receptor beta chains listed next were all sequenced from one sample in a study of CD4 T cells in relation to SARS-CoV-2 and coronaviruses (dated by TCRdb to the early 2020s). The library was built by means of the immunoSEQ multiplex PCR assay. TCRdb carries this immuneACCESS record with in-frame sequences only. Its versions omit some clonotypes, under half of them owing to an unresolved V gene in the studies checked, with the rest unexplained. The sample records 50,000 to 70,000 clones, 87% of which are singletons. Around 1.7% of the sample is held by the ten biggest clonotypes. CD4+ T cells from unexposed donors were collected before the COVID-19 pandemic (2011-2018). The sample consisted of memory CD4+ T cells from PBMCs. The sample's cell subset or site, from its label and the paper: memory (non-naive) CD4+ T cells. The receptor set was obtained from a human donor in good health.

The V call is TRBV15, the J call TRBJ2-1; a weak D match, TRBD2 (5 bases). The ends were cut back, 0 bases at V and 8 bases at J, with 20 bases in the middle. Per the germline V gene, CDR1 is LNHNV and CDR2 is YYDKDF (reference sequence). The length of the CDR3 is 17 residues. The CDR3 spells CATSRDSRRARSHEQFF. The CDR3 DNA follows: TGTGCCACCAGCAGAGATTCACGGCGGGCTAGGTCGCATGAGCAGTTCTTC.

The rearrangement joins TRBV6-5 to TRBJ2-7; D is possibly TRBD1 (6 bases). Trimming stripped 6 bases from V and 3 bases from J, with 18 bases between. The CDR3 loop spans 15 amino acids. Germline CDR1 is MNHEY and CDR2 is SVGAGI. CDR3 sequence reads: CASRPGTQNDYEQYF. The DNA of the CDR3 is TGTGCCAGCAGGCCCGGGACACAGAATGACTACGAGCAGTACTTC.

CDR3 residues: CASSALTGARERNYEQYF. The CDR3 region has the DNA TGTGCCAGTAGTGCGCTCACAGGGGCCCGAGAGAGGAACTACGAGCAGTACTTC. The V call is TRBV19, the J call TRBJ2-7; 7 nucleotides line up with TRBD1. The CDR3 extends over 18 amino acids. CDR1 and CDR2 (germline): LNHDA, SQIVND (reference sequence). Trimming at V came to 5 bases and at J to 3 bases, leaving 19 bases not matched to a gene.

V usage is TRBV7-3 and J usage is TRBJ2-3, with D possibly being TRBD2 (6 bases). V lost 5 bases and J lost 2, with 17 bases in between. Germline CDR1 reads SGHTA; CDR2 reads FQGTGA. The CDR3 is 16 residues long. CDR3 loop: CASSPPGGASTDTQYF. As DNA, the CDR3 is TGTGCCAGCAGCCCGCCGGGCGGGGCTTCCACAGATACGCAGTATTTT.

The genes are TRBV5-5 and TRBJ2-3, with 10 positions matching TRBD2. The V and J ends lost 1 base and 0 bases, in that order; junction bases with no gene match: 2. The germline V gene encodes CDR1 SGHKS and CDR2 YYEKEE (reference sequence). The CDR3 covers 16 residues. The CDR3 nucleotides read TGTGCCAGCAGCTTGACTAGCGGGGTTAGCACAGATACGCAGTATTTT. Residues: CASSLTSGVSTDTQYF.

This clone was detected only a few times. This chain connects TRBV2 to TRBJ1-5; a possible D gene is TRBD1 (5 bases). V was shortened by 6 bases and J by 4 bases, with 10 bases between the two germline ends. The germline gives CDR1 SNHLY, CDR2 FYNNEI. The CDR3 covers 13 residues. This chain's CDR3 is CASSFDRNQPQHF. The CDR3 nucleotides are TGTGCCAGCAGCTTTGACAGAAATCAGCCCCAGCATTTT.

The V gene is TRBV19, the J gene TRBJ1-5, with 9 bases lining up with TRBD1. CDR3 length equals 16 residues. Germline CDR1 is LNHDA and CDR2 is SQIVND (reference sequence). V shed 2 bases and J 7 bases; nucleotides not matched to a gene: 9. CDR3 amino acids: CASSIPPGQGFQPQHF. CDR3 DNA: TGTGCCAGTAGTATACCACCGGGACAGGGATTCCAGCCCCAGCATTTT.

The chain recombines TRBV6-1 with TRBJ2-4; D is possibly TRBD1 or TRBD2 (5 bases each). Trimming pared 4 bases from V and 0 bases from J, leaving 13 bases between. Germline V CDR1 and CDR2: MNHNS, SASEGT. The CDR3 loop spans 16 amino acids. The CDR3 spells CASSGAIGTAKNIQYF. CDR3 nucleotides: TGTGCCAGCAGTGGGGCAATTGGGACAGCCAAAAACATTCAGTACTTC.

The chain couples TRBV9 to TRBJ1-3; TRBD1 matches at 8 bases. The CDR3 spans 18 residues. The V gene's germline CDR1 is SGDLS and CDR2 YYNGEE. V was clipped by 3 bases and J by 2 bases; unmatched bases: 13. CDR3 region: CASSAIGTGSGTGNTIYF. Here the CDR3 DNA reads TGTGCCAGCAGCGCCATCGGGACAGGCTCCGGCACTGGAAACACCATATATTTT.

The chain employs TRBV5-4 and TRBJ2-5, with TRBD2 identical over 10 bases. The V gene end was trimmed by 7 bases and the J gene end by 2 bases; junction bases not matched to a gene: 5. Germline V gives CDR1 SGHNT, CDR2 YYREEE (reference sequence). The CDR3 length is 14 residues. Written as DNA, the CDR3 is TGTGCCAGCCAAACTAGCGGGGCACAAGAGACCCAGTACTTC. This sequence encodes CASQTSGAQETQYF.

The chain is built from TRBV11-3 and TRBJ2-5, with 8 bases identical to TRBD2. There are 15 residues in the CDR3. The V segment lost 3 bases and the J segment 1 base; nucleotides outside the gene matches: 4. Germline CDR1 and CDR2: SGHNT and YENEEA. CDR3: CASSFSGDPQETQYF. DNA for the CDR3: TGTGCCAGCAGCTTTAGCGGGGATCCCCAAGAGACCCAGTACTTC.

The V and J genes are TRBV5-1 and TRBJ1-2, with D perhaps TRBD1 (5 bases). CDR1 and CDR2 from the germline V gene are SGHRS and YFSETQ. V dropped 2 bases and J dropped 2 bases, with 10 bases sitting between them. The CDR3 has 14 amino acids. The CDR3 DNA follows: TGCGCCAGCAGCTTCGACTCAGGGAACTATGGCTACACCTTC. Its protein is CASSFDSGNYGYTF.

This clone was counted once. The chain carries TRBV7-8 and TRBJ2-7, with D perhaps being TRBD1 or TRBD2 (5 bases each). The V and J ends lost 6 bases and 4 bases respectively, with 19 bases between them. This CDR3 comprises 15 residues. CDR1 SGHVS and CDR2 FQNEAQ come from the germline V gene. The CDR3 sequence: CASSFVPGRIYEQYF. The CDR3, as DNA: TGTGCCAGCAGTTTTGTTCCGGGACGAATTTACGAGCAGTACTTC.

As concerns this clone: Additional DNA sequences in this sample encode the identical CDR3. The chain employs TRBV18 and TRBJ1-2; no clear D gene. The CDR3 covers 13 residues. Germline lookup yields CDR1 KGHSH and CDR2 LQKENI. The V gene lost 3 bases and the J gene lost 4 bases, with 9 bases spanning the gap. The CDR3 region has the DNA TGTGCCAGCTCACCCACGGATCTCTATGGCTACACCTTC. Translated, it gives CASSPTDLYGYTF. Complete variable domain (other parts from reference TRBV18 and TRBJ1-2): NAGVMQNPRHLVRRRGQEARLRCSPMKGHSHVYWYRQLPEEGLKFMVYLQKENIIDESGMPKERFSAEFPKEGPSILRIQQVVRGDSAAYFCASSPTDLYGYTFGSGTRLTVV.

In its sample, this clone was seen once. This sequence joins TRBV18 and TRBJ2-7; D is possibly TRBD1 (5 bases). Germline V lookup: CDR1 KGHSH, CDR2 LQKENI. The length of the CDR3 is 14 residues. Trimming took off 2 bases at V and 5 bases at J, with 13 bases between the two ends. The CDR3 nucleotides are TGTGCCAGCTCACCAGGGCAGGGTAGTCACGAGCAGTACTTC. It yields the protein CASSPGQGSHEQYF.

This rearrangement joins TRBV5-6 to TRBJ1-6; D possibly corresponds to TRBD1 (6 bases). CDR1 is SGHDT and CDR2 is YYEEEE in the germline V gene. The ends were cut back, 1 base at V and 4 bases at J, with 18 bases in the middle. The CDR3 is 18 amino acids. The CDR3 sequence is CASSLSGKGGPYNSPLHF. CDR3 nucleotides: TGTGCCAGCAGCTTGTCCGGGAAGGGGGGCCCTTATAATTCACCCCTCCACTTT. Together with reference TRBV5-6 and TRBJ1-6, the CDR3 gives the full variable domain: DAGVTQSPTHLIKTRGQQVTLRCSPKSGHDTVSWYQQALGQGPQFIFQYYEEEERQRGNFPDRFSGHQFPNYSSELNVNALLLGDSALYLCASSLSGKGGPYNSPLHFGNGTRLTVT.

The chain combines TRBV20-1 with TRBJ2-7; TRBD1 matches at 9 bases. Germline values: CDR1 DFQATT, CDR2 SNEGSKA (reference sequence). V shed 3 bases, J shed 1 base, and the junction held 16 bases outside the gene matches. The CDR3 sequence is 18 residues long. In DNA, the CDR3 is TGCAGTGCTAGTAGGTCCGTTCCCGGGACAGGGAGTTCCTACGAGCAGTACTTC. This sequence encodes CSASRSVPGTGSSYEQYF.

This chain's CDR3 is CATSSEDSLLYTF. CDR3 nucleotides: TGTGCCACCAGCAGTGAAGACAGTCTCCTCTACACCTTC. This rearrangement joins TRBV15 to TRBJ1-2, with D perhaps matching TRBD1 (5 bases). This CDR3 spans 13 amino acids. The V end was cut by 3 bases, the J end by 10 bases, with 15 bases between. CDR1 and CDR2 (germline): LNHNV, YYDKDF (reference sequence).

The rearrangement links TRBV5-1 to TRBJ2-1; 11 bases agree with TRBD1. The V and J ends lost 4 bases and 1 base, in that order; junction bases with no gene match: 4. CDR1 is SGHRS, CDR2 YFSETQ, per germline. The CDR3 spans 16 residues. As DNA, the CDR3 is TGCGCCAGCAGCCCCGGGACAGGGGGTTCCTACAATGAGCAGTTCTTC. It specifies CASSPGTGGSYNEQFF.

There are a few counts of this clone. V usage is TRBV18 and J usage is TRBJ1-1, with D perhaps matching TRBD1 (5 bases). V was trimmed by 4 bases and J by 1 base, leaving 19 bases between them. This CDR3 is built from 17 residues. Germline V gene sequence: CDR1 KGHSH, CDR2 LQKENI. CDR3 DNA sequence: TGTGCCAGCTCACTTTCATGGACCAGGGATGGGAACACTGAAGCTTTCTTT. Residues: CASSLSWTRDGNTEAFF.

The chain joins TRBV27 to TRBJ2-2; 10 bases fit TRBD1. Germline lookup yields CDR1 MNHEY and CDR2 SMNVEV (reference sequence). This CDR3 has 16 amino acids. V trimming: 6 bases; J trimming: 4 bases; junction bases outside the gene matches: 8. CDR3 in DNA: TGTGCCAGCAGGAGGGACAGGGGCGCGAGCACCGGGGAGCTGTTTTTT. The encoded protein is CASRRDRGASTGELFF.

The rearrangement uses TRBV5-1 and TRBJ1-6; 9 nucleotides match TRBD1. Germline loops: CDR1 SGHRS, CDR2 YFSETQ. The CDR3 covers 15 residues. V shed 4 bases, J shed 10 bases, and the junction held 9 bases outside the gene matches. The CDR3 sequence: CASSTRTGEESPLHF. CDR3 in DNA: TGCGCCAGCAGCACCCGGACAGGGGAGGAATCACCCCTCCACTTT.

The genes are TRBV18 and TRBJ2-7, with 10 positions matching TRBD2. Unmatched junction bases numbered 8, after V lost 5 bases and J lost 1 base. Per germline, CDR1 KGHSH and CDR2 LQKENI. This CDR3 region has 16 residues. The CDR3 nucleotides are TGTGCCAGCTCAGCCCCTAGCGGGAGAGGGTCCTACGAGCAGTACTTC. It is translated as CASSAPSGRGSYEQYF.

The gene calls are TRBV7-8 and TRBJ2-7; 8 nucleotides agree with TRBD1. Germline assignment: CDR1 SGHVS and CDR2 FQNEAQ. This CDR3 is built from 13 residues. V lost 4 bases, J lost 3 bases, and 2 bases stayed unmatched. CDR3 residues: CASSSDRVYEQYF. The CDR3 region has the DNA TGTGCCAGCAGCTCGGACAGGGTCTACGAGCAGTACTTC. The whole variable domain, remainder taken from reference TRBV7-8 and TRBJ2-7, is GAGVSQSPRYKVAKRGQDVALRCDPISGHVSLFWYQQALGQGPEFLTYFQNEAQLDKSGLPSDRFFAERPEGSVSTLKIQRTQQEDSAVYLCASSSDRVYEQYFGPGTRLTVT.

The chain joins TRBV5-1 to TRBJ1-3; TRBD1 is a possible D gene (6 bases). Germline CDR1 is SGHRS and CDR2 is YFSETQ. Between the trimmed V and J ends, which lost 1 base and 6 bases, there was a span of 14 bases. The CDR3 is 15 amino acids. This chain's CDR3 is CASSLLQGNLNTIYF. The CDR3 nucleotides are TGCGCCAGCAGCTTGCTTCAGGGGAACTTAAACACCATATATTTT.

The chain employs TRBV4-2 and TRBJ1-3, with D uncertain. Germline assignment: CDR1 LGHNA and CDR2 YNFKEQ. CDR3 length: 15 residues. The germline V and J ends were trimmed by 3 bases and 0 bases, with 9 bases remaining between them. The CDR3 DNA reads as TGTGCCAGCAGCCATGGGGATTCCTCTGGAAACACCATATATTTT. It is translated as CASSHGDSSGNTIYF.